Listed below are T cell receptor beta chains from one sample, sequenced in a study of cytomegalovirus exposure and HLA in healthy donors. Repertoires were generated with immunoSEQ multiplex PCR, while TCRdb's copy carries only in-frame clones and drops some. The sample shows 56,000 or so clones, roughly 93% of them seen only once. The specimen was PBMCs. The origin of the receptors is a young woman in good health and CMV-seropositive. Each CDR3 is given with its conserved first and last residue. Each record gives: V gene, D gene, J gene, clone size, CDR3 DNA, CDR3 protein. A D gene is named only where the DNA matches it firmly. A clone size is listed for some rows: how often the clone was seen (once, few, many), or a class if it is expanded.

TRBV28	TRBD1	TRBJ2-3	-	TGTGCCAGCAGTTGGACAGGGGGCACAGATACGCAGTATTTT	CASSWTGGTDTQYF
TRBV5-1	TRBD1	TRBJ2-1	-	TGCGCCAGCAGCTCCTTACAGGGGGATGAGCAGTTCTTC	CASSSLQGDEQFF
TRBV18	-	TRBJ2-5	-	TGTGCCAGCTCACCGTCCAGCCAAGAGACCCAGTACTTC	CASSPSSQETQYF
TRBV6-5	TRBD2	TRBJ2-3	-	TGTGCCAGCAGCATTCCTAGCGGGCGGCAGTATTTT	CASSIPSGRQYF
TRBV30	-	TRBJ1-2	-	TGTGCCTGGACGGGTAGTTACTACACCTTC	CAWTGSYYTF
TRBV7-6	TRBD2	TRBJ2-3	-	TGTGCCAGCAGCTCAAAAGCTAGCGGGGGAATTACGCAGTATTTT	CASSSKASGGITQYF
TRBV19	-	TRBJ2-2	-	TGTGCCAGTAGTCCGGGACTCCACACCGGGGAGCTGTTTTTT	CASSPGLHTGELFF
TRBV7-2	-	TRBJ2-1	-	TGTGCCAGCAGCTTACTGTCTCTAACCTCCAATGAGCAGTTCTTC	CASSLLSLTSNEQFF
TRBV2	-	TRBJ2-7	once	TGTGCCAGCAGCCGGTTCCTGCCGGGCCAGGGTTACGAGCAGTACTTC	CASSRFLPGQGYEQYF
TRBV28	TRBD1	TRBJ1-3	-	TGTGCCAGCAGTTTACAGGGGGGAGGAAACACCATATATTTT	CASSLQGGGNTIYF
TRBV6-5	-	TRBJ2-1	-	TGTGCCAGCAGTACGCTTACGGGGTCCCATGAGCAGTTCTTC	CASSTLTGSHEQFF
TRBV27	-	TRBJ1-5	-	TGTGCCAGCAGTTTATGGGGCGGAACTCTAAATCAGCCCCAGCATTTT	CASSLWGGTLNQPQHF
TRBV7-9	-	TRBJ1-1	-	TGTGCCAGCAGCTTGTCCTACGGGGTAATTGAAGCTTTCTTT	CASSLSYGVIEAFF
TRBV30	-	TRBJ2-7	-	TGTGCCTGGAGCGGGATGACCCACTACGAGCAGTACTTC	CAWSGMTHYEQYF
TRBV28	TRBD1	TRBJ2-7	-	TGTGCCAGCAGTTTGTCCCCAGGGGGCTACGAGCAGTACTTC	CASSLSPGGYEQYF
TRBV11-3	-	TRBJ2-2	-	TGTGCCAGCAGCTTAGATCCGGGCGGGGAGCTGTTTTTT	CASSLDPGGELFF
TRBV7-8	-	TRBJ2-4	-	TGTGCCAGCAGCTTGGGCAGTGTGATTCTAGCCAAAAACATTCAGTACTTC	CASSLGSVILAKNIQYF
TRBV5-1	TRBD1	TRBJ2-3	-	TGCGCCAGCAGCCCAAAAGGGACAGACACAGATACGCAGTATTTT	CASSPKGTDTDTQYF
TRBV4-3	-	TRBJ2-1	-	TGCGCCAGCAGCCAAGTCGTCAGGGACAATGAGCAGTTCTTC	CASSQVVRDNEQFF
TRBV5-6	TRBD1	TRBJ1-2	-	TGTGCCAGCAGCTTGGGTGGGACAGGGGACTATGGCTACACCTTC	CASSLGGTGDYGYTF
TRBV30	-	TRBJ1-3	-	TGTGCCTGGGGCGGGAACACCATATATTTT	CAWGGNTIYF
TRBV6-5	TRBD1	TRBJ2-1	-	TGTGCCAGCTATACCCCCGGGACAGGGACTAATGAGCAGTTCTTC	CASYTPGTGTNEQFF
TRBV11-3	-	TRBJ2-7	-	TGTGCCAGCAGCCCCACAAGGGGGAACGAGCAGTACTTC	CASSPTRGNEQYF
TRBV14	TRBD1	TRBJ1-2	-	TGTGCCAGCAGCCCCGGGACAGGGGGCTATGGCTACACCTTC	CASSPGTGGYGYTF
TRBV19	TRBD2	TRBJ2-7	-	TGTGCCAGTAGTAGGGGACTAGCAGACGAGCAGTACTTC	CASSRGLADEQYF
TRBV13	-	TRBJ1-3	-	TGTGCCAGCAGTCCAATCGGAGGCGGGGCAAACACCATATATTTT	CASSPIGGGANTIYF